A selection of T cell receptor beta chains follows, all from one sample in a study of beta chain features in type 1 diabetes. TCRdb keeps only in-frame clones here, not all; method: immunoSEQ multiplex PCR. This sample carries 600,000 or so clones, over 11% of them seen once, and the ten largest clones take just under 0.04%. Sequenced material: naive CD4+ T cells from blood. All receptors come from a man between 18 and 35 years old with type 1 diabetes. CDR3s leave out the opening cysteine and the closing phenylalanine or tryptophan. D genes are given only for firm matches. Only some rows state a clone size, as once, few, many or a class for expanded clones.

ASSVLSAGANVLT | - | TRBJ2-6 | few | TRBV9
ASSIRRGTLYNEQF | TRBD2 | TRBJ2-1 | few | TRBV19
ASSGGPGMNGYT | - | TRBJ1-2 | few | TRBV9
AWRTRGQETQY | - | TRBJ2-5 | - | TRBV30
ASSLGRARWMETQY | - | TRBJ2-5 | few | TRBV5-1
ASRRGQGNTYEQY | TRBD1 | TRBJ2-7 | - | TRBV6-5
SARAGSPLH | - | TRBJ1-6 | - | TRBV20-1
ASSPSRVGNQPQH | - | TRBJ1-5 | - | TRBV27
AWSLLREKLF | - | TRBJ1-4 | few | TRBV30
ASSVRSLTETQY | - | TRBJ2-5 | - | TRBV9
ASSLRLAGAGGELF | TRBD2 | TRBJ2-2 | few | TRBV28
ATGGGTGYYGYT | TRBD1 | TRBJ1-2 | - | TRBV19
ASRAGLAVSTDTQY | - | TRBJ2-3 | few | TRBV11-2
ASSLSGPGETQY | - | TRBJ2-5 | - | TRBV28
ASSLGTYSEAF | - | TRBJ1-1 | few | TRBV5-6
AISESSLLAF | - | TRBJ1-1 | few | TRBV10-3
ASPSGPRSTDTQY | - | TRBJ2-3 | few | TRBV5-4
ASSSDRTQH | - | TRBJ1-5 | few | TRBV6-6
ATSREDFQETQY | - | TRBJ2-5 | - | TRBV15
SVGDDSYNEQF | - | TRBJ2-1 | - | TRBV29-1
AWSAGTYSEQY | - | TRBJ2-7 | few | TRBV30
ASSFFDTETQY | - | TRBJ2-5 | - | TRBV5-6
ASRDDRGSNQPQH | - | TRBJ1-5 | - | TRBV2
AWSSGVFSEAF | - | TRBJ1-1 | few | TRBV30
ASSRDGTRRNEQF | TRBD2 | TRBJ2-1 | few | TRBV6-1
AWVAGEAF | - | TRBJ1-1 | - | TRBV30
ASSPLARVGQGYT | - | TRBJ1-2 | few | TRBV4-3
ASRTGTVNTGELF | - | TRBJ2-2 | - | TRBV5-1
ASTPPSGDQETQY | TRBD2 | TRBJ2-5 | few | TRBV13
ASSRTGYGYT | TRBD1 | TRBJ1-2 | few | TRBV2
ASSSMDNEQF | - | TRBJ2-1 | - | TRBV5-1
ASSGLAPNEQY | TRBD2 | TRBJ2-7 | few | TRBV2
AWRPYFGTADGYT | TRBD1 | TRBJ1-2 | few | TRBV30
ASRPSGANVLT | - | TRBJ2-6 | many | TRBV14
ASSPVGQEGYT | - | TRBJ1-2 | - | TRBV5-4
ASRQLAGVGTDTQY | TRBD2 | TRBJ2-3 | - | TRBV6-6
ASSDGWTGELF | - | TRBJ2-2 | few | TRBV2
ASSQRDRVNTEAF | TRBD1 | TRBJ1-1 | few | TRBV4-1
ASSSSVGQY | - | TRBJ2-7 | few | TRBV28
ASSPMTAVETQY | - | TRBJ2-5 | - | TRBV18
ASSYSGTGANQPQH | TRBD1 | TRBJ1-5 | few | TRBV6-6
ASSLRGRYSTDTQY | - | TRBJ2-3 | - | TRBV7-3
ASSLDGGVSKSEKLF | - | TRBJ1-4 | once | TRBV5-4
ASSSGQGAWNTEAF | TRBD1 | TRBJ1-1 | - | TRBV6-5
AWSVGSSNQETQY | - | TRBJ2-5 | - | TRBV30
ASSLGRGVMNTEAF | - | TRBJ1-1 | few | TRBV4-1
ASSFSGTGQETQY | TRBD1 | TRBJ2-5 | - | TRBV9
ASSPGVSSPLH | - | TRBJ1-6 | - | TRBV7-2
ASSGGGNQETQY | - | TRBJ2-5 | - | TRBV9
ASSWQTQY | - | TRBJ2-3 | - | TRBV5-4
ASSSQGSGTELF | TRBD1 | TRBJ2-2 | - | TRBV7-2
ASSLAGTGRGYT | TRBD1 | TRBJ1-2 | few | TRBV7-2
ASSEGVNTEAF | - | TRBJ1-1 | few | TRBV9
ASSLGRGPQETQY | - | TRBJ2-5 | - | TRBV5-6
ASSYSDRIGSPLH | - | TRBJ1-6 | - | TRBV6-5
ASSRTSDYGYT | - | TRBJ1-2 | - | TRBV7-2
ASSTRAHTGELF | - | TRBJ2-2 | - | TRBV19